The next 25 T cell receptor beta chains were all read from a single sample in a study of OX40 agonist ivuxolimab in advanced cancers. Sequenced by immunoSEQ multiplex PCR; TCRdb stores in-frame clones only, minus some. The table lists under 25,000 clones, 75% to 85% of them singletons. This specimen consisted of CD4+ or CD8+ T cells sorted from blood, obtained in a trial of the OX40 agonist ivuxolimab. The receptors were gathered from an adult with an advanced solid tumor such as melanoma, head and neck, liver or kidney cancer.

This sequence joins TRBV27 and TRBJ2-7; D tentatively reads TRBD1 or TRBD2 (5 bases each). Germline values: CDR1 MNHEY, CDR2 SMNVEV (reference sequence). With 0 bases removed from V and 0 bases from J, the gap between germline ends came to 9 bases. The CDR3 contains 15 residues. DNA for the CDR3: TGTGCCAGCAGTTTATCACCAGGGAGCTCCTACGAGCAGTACTTC. This sequence encodes CASSLSPGSSYEQYF.

In its sample, this clone ranks as medium-sized (0.01 to 0.1%). In the same sample, other DNA sequences code for this CDR3. The chain is built from TRBV30 and TRBJ1-5; no firm D call. This CDR3 contains 12 residues. In germline, CDR1 is GTSNPN, CDR2 SVGIG (reference sequence). Trimming took off 2 bases at V and 4 bases at J, with 6 bases between the two ends. The CDR3 spells CAWSLGNQPQHF. For the CDR3, the DNA is TGTGCCTGGAGTCTGGGGAATCAGCCCCAGCATTTT.

The genes are TRBV27 and TRBJ2-7; a weak D match, TRBD2 (6 bases). The CDR3 contains 14 residues. The V gene's germline CDR1 is MNHEY and CDR2 SMNVEV (reference sequence). Trimming shortened V by 5 bases and J by 3 bases, and 14 bases separated the two germline ends. The CDR3 spells CASSVTSSGYEQYF. CDR3 nucleotides: TGTGCCAGCAGTGTGACTAGTTCGGGCTACGAGCAGTACTTC.

For this clone: At the DNA level, this CDR3 is encoded by other sequences in the same sample as well. This sequence joins TRBV7-9 and TRBJ2-7; D may be TRBD2 (6 bases). Looked up from germline, CDR1 is SEHNR and CDR2 is FQNEAQ (reference sequence). The CDR3 totals 13 residues. The V end was cut by 3 bases, the J end by 1 base, with 7 bases between. For the CDR3, the DNA is TGTGCCAGCAGCTTCGGGAGTTCCTACGAGCAGTACTTC. Translating it yields CASSFGSSYEQYF.

The chain uses TRBV30 and TRBJ2-1, with a weak D call TRBD2 (6 bases). Germline V gives CDR1 GTSNPN, CDR2 SVGIG (reference sequence). The V and J ends lost 2 bases and 7 bases respectively, with 9 bases between them. This CDR3 spans 12 amino acids. CDR3 in DNA: TGTGCCTGGAGTCCGGGAGCTAATGAGCAGTTCTTC. Residues: CAWSPGANEQFF.

The chain joins TRBV9 to TRBJ2-7, with D possibly matching TRBD2 (6 bases). There are 16 residues in the CDR3. Germline values: CDR1 SGDLS, CDR2 YYNGEE. V was clipped by 0 bases and J by 3 bases, with 16 bases between them. CDR3 nucleotide sequence: TGTGCCAGCAGCGTAGGGTGGGACTCCAAAAACTACGAGCAGTACTTC. Protein sequence: CASSVGWDSKNYEQYF.

The V and J genes are TRBV27 and TRBJ2-7, with TRBD1 as a possible D gene (7 bases). V was shortened by 6 bases and J by 7 bases, with 22 bases between the two germline ends. Germline V gene sequence: CDR1 MNHEY, CDR2 SMNVEV (reference sequence). The CDR3 length is 15 residues. The CDR3 loop reads CASRIGIQGGWEQYF. In nucleotides, the CDR3 is TGTGCCAGCAGGATTGGGATCCAGGGGGGATGGGAGCAGTACTTC.

The chain couples TRBV13 to TRBJ1-2; 7 bases align to TRBD1. The V gene's germline CDR1 is PRHDT and CDR2 FYEKMQ (reference sequence). The CDR3 has 14 amino acids. Unmatched junction bases numbered 6, after V lost 5 bases and J lost 3 bases. In DNA form, the CDR3 reads TGTGCCAGCAGCCGACAGGGCGGTTACTATGGCTACACCTTC. This translates into CASSRQGGYYGYTF.

The count of this clone is one. The V gene is TRBV12-5, the J gene TRBJ2-7; D not resolved. The ends were cut back, 3 bases at V and 6 bases at J, with 6 bases in the middle. CDR3 size: 11 residues. The germline CDR1 and CDR2 sequences are LGHNT and FRNRAP. The CDR3 region is CASGLNVEQYF. CDR3 bases: TGTGCTAGTGGTTTAAACGTCGAGCAGTACTTC.

The J gene is TRBJ2-7, the V gene TRBV9; tentatively, D is TRBD1 (6 bases). CDR3 length equals 16 residues. CDR1 is SGDLS, CDR2 YYNGEE, per germline. The V and J ends lost 2 bases and 2 bases respectively, with 17 bases between them. This CDR3 reads CASSVPSGTLTYEQYF. CDR3 DNA: TGTGCCAGCAGCGTGCCCTCCGGGACACTGACCTACGAGCAGTACTTC.

The V and J genes are TRBV7-6 and TRBJ2-7, with 8 bases lining up with TRBD2. The CDR3 totals 15 residues. Germline lookup yields CDR1 SGHVS and CDR2 FNYEAQ. V was pared by 5 bases and J by 4 bases, with 10 bases of the junction left unmatched. CDR3 DNA sequence: TGTGCCAGCAGCCCTGAGAGCGGGAGATCGTACGAGCAGTACTTC. Its protein is CASSPESGRSYEQYF.

V and J are TRBV28 and TRBJ2-1; 9 bases agree with TRBD1. The CDR3 runs 15 residues. Trimming at V came to 1 base and at J to 6 bases, leaving 4 bases not matched to a gene. Germline V CDR1 and CDR2: MDHEN, SYDVKM. As DNA, the CDR3 is TGTGCCAGCAGTTTATCCGGGACAGGGTTCAATGAGCAGTTCTTC. It codes for CASSLSGTGFNEQFF.

In its sample, this clone was seen once. The V call is TRBV13, the J call TRBJ1-1; D gene ambiguous. Germline values: CDR1 PRHDT, CDR2 FYEKMQ (reference sequence). This CDR3 comprises 12 residues. Trimming cost V 7 bases and J 0 bases, with 6 bases left between them. Written as DNA, the CDR3 is TGTGCCAGCACGCTGGTGAACACTGAAGCTTTCTTT. Translated: CASTLVNTEAFF.

Worth noting for this clone: This likely traces to a read error, being one base from a far larger clone. This chain uses TRBV5-4 with TRBJ2-7, with 7 nucleotides matching TRBD1. V lost 0 bases and J lost 0; bases outside the gene matches: 6. The germline gives CDR1 SGHNT, CDR2 YYREEE (reference sequence). This CDR3 contains 16 residues. DNA for the CDR3: TGTGCCAGCAGCTTGGACGGACAGGTGATCTCCTACGAGCAGTACTTC. This translates into CASSLDGQVISYEQYF.

The rearrangement links TRBV7-3 to TRBJ2-1; 11 positions agree with TRBD2. The CDR3 covers 15 residues. Germline loops: CDR1 SGHTA, CDR2 FQGTGA. The V segment lost 5 bases and the J segment 9 bases; nucleotides outside the gene matches: 9. The CDR3 sequence is CASSPLAGGIGEQFF. CDR3 nucleotides: TGTGCCAGCAGCCCTCTAGCGGGAGGCATCGGTGAGCAGTTCTTC.

The chain couples TRBV21-1 to TRBJ1-3; the table's D call, TRBD1, has no DNA check behind it. TRBV21-1 counts as a pseudogene. CDR3 size: 15 residues. The CDR3 protein is CASSKAHREGNTIYF. CDR3 sequence (DNA): TGTGCCAGCAGCAAAGCCCACAGGGAGGGAAACACCATATATTTT.

V usage is TRBV5-4 and J usage is TRBJ1-2; perhaps TRBD1 as D (6 bases). V was clipped by 5 bases and J by 0 bases, with 14 bases between them. This CDR3 is 15 amino acids long. The germline V gene has CDR1 SGHNT and CDR2 YYREEE (reference sequence). The CDR3 bases are TGTGCCAGCAGTGGAGGACAGATAACTAACTATGGCTACACCTTC. This translates into CASSGGQITNYGYTF.

V is TRBV21-1 and J is TRBJ2-1; the DNA was not compared with TRBD2, the D call given in the table. TRBV21-1 is annotated as a pseudogene. This CDR3 comprises 15 residues. The DNA for the CDR3 is TGTGCCAGCAGGGGGGGGAAGGGAACCTACAATGAGCAGTTCTTC. Its translation is CASRGGKGTYNEQFF.

This chain connects TRBV2 to TRBJ2-1, with a weak D call TRBD2 (5 bases). With 11 bases removed from V and 7 bases from J, the gap between germline ends came to 18 bases. The germline CDR1 and CDR2 sequences are SNHLY and FYNNEI. This CDR3 region has 13 residues. The CDR3 sequence is CAASGSSDNEQFF. The CDR3 nucleotides read TGTGCCGCATCGGGATCGTCGGATAATGAGCAGTTCTTC.

The rearrangement uses TRBV9 and TRBJ2-7; 7 bases are shared with TRBD1. With V trimmed by 3 bases and J by 5 bases, 11 bases remained unmatched. Germline V CDR1 and CDR2: SGDLS, YYNGEE. This CDR3 has 15 residues. The CDR3 coding sequence is TGTGCCAGCAGCGAGGGATCGACAGGGAACCACGAGCAGTACTTC. This gives the protein CASSEGSTGNHEQYF.

The chain is built from TRBV9 and TRBJ1-1; D ambiguous. Germline-derived CDR1 and CDR2 are SGDLS and YYNGEE. The CDR3 contains 15 residues. The V end was cut by 2 bases, the J end by 5 bases, with 16 bases between. In DNA form, the CDR3 reads TGTGCCAGCAGCGTTGAGGACGGGGTATGGACTGAAGCTTTCTTT. Amino acid sequence: CASSVEDGVWTEAFF.

This rearrangement joins TRBV7-9 to TRBJ2-7; 8 bases map to TRBD1. This CDR3 contains 14 residues. CDR1 and CDR2 from the germline V gene are SEHNR and FQNEAQ (reference sequence). The trim removed 5 bases at V and 5 bases at J, leaving 8 bases unmatched. Here the CDR3 DNA reads TGTGCCAGCAGCAGCCGGGACAGGTTCCACGAGCAGTACTTC. This gives the protein CASSSRDRFHEQYF.

The chain links TRBV7-9 to TRBJ2-6; D may correspond to TRBD1 or TRBD2 (5 bases each). Germline lookup yields CDR1 SEHNR and CDR2 FQNEAQ (reference sequence). There are 17 residues in the CDR3. The V and J ends lost 4 bases and 2 bases respectively, with 15 bases between them. The CDR3, as DNA: TGTGCCAGCAGCTCCCGGGACGGTGCTACTGGGGCCAACGTCCTGACTTTC. This translates into CASSSRDGATGANVLTF. The complete variable domain, with remaining parts taken from reference TRBV7-9 and TRBJ2-6, reads DTGVSQNPRHKITKRGQNVTFRCDPISEHNRLYWYRQTLGQGPEFLTYFQNEAQLEKSRLLSDRFSAERPKGSFSTLEIQRTEQGDSAMYLCASSSRDGATGANVLTFGAGSRLTVL.

Here the CDR3 DNA reads TGCAGCGTTTTGGGGGAGGTCTTTGGGCAGTACTTC. It encodes CSVLGEVFGQYF. V usage is TRBV29-1 and J usage is TRBJ2-7; maybe TRBD2 (6 bases). Trimming took 5 bases from V and 9 from J, leaving 17 bases between them. The V gene's germline CDR1 is SQVTM and CDR2 ANQGSEA. This CDR3 is built from 12 residues.

The chain has TRBV28 and TRBJ2-3; D may be TRBD2 (5 bases). Deletions cut 6 bases from V and 1 base from J, with 11 bases between. CDR3 size: 14 residues. CDR1 MDHEN and CDR2 SYDVKM come from the germline V gene. The CDR3: CASSSLGGTDTQYF. Here the CDR3 DNA reads TGTGCCAGCAGCTCTCTCGGGGGCACAGATACGCAGTATTTT.